This TCR beta chain derives from a study of shared clonotypes between healthy human individuals. As for the study in general: There were three CD4 naive, three CD4 memory, two CD8 naive and one CD8 memory plates per donor. Study-wide findings and caveats: Non-shared clonotypes had lower generation probabilities than those shared by all four donors. Some naive CD4 clonotypes, roughly 4.7%, turned up in common across several donors.

A word on this clone: Its specificity is unknown.

Investigators spread the genomic DNA of each subset evenly over several immunoSEQ plates. Assay: immunoSEQ multiplex PCR; the TCRdb copy retains only in-frame clones and omits some. The data hold approximately 640,000 clones, with roughly 78% observed a single time. Germline loops: CDR1 LNHDA, CDR2 SQIVND (reference sequence). This CDR3 region has 13 residues. With 3 bases removed from V and 7 bases from J, the gap between germline ends came to 10 bases. This clonotype was sampled from a woman aged 30 to 39 in good health. V and J are TRBV19 and TRBJ1-5; D gene uncertain. Sequences were obtained from memory CD4+ T cells sorted from blood. Subset in this sample: CD45RA-negative fraction. The CDR3 protein is CASSMREIQPQHF. CDR3 nucleotide sequence: TGTGCCAGTAGTATGCGAGAGATCCAGCCCCAGCATTTT.